This entry lists 21 T cell receptor beta chains sequenced from one sample in a study. TCRdb reprocessed the 5' RACE reads via MiXCR and lists one record per CDR3 protein. This table has some 37,000 distinct CDR3 sequences, approximately 20% appearing once. Sequences were obtained from naive CD4+ T cells sorted from a lymph node. Regarding subset: naive CD4+ T cells, CD4+CD45RA+CD25-. These receptors originate from a female donor with breast cancer.

The chain uses TRBV7-9 and TRBJ2-2, with D uncertain. Germline-derived CDR1 and CDR2 are SEHNR and FQNEAQ (reference sequence). This CDR3 is built from 18 residues. V was clipped by 5 bases and J by 4 bases, with 23 bases between them. CDR3 sequence reads: CASSLSASTKRGTGELFF. For the CDR3, the DNA is TGTGCCAGCAGCCTATCGGCCTCGACCAAGAGAGGCACCGGGGAGCTGTTTTTT.

The chain is built from TRBV5-4 and TRBJ2-2, with 7 bases that match TRBD1. Per germline, CDR1 SGHNT and CDR2 YYREEE (reference sequence). After removal of 4 bases from V and 3 bases from J, the junction contained 12 bases not matched to a gene. The CDR3 loop spans 17 amino acids. Here the CDR3 DNA reads TGTGCCAGCAGCCCCCCTCTTGGGCAGGGGGACACCGGGGAGCTGTTTTTT. Its translation is CASSPPLGQGDTGELFF.

This clonotype has just a few counts. The J gene is TRBJ2-2, the V gene TRBV19; TRBD1 aligns across 8 bases. V dropped 4 bases and J dropped 7; count of bases not matched to a gene: 5. In germline, CDR1 is LNHDA, CDR2 SQIVND (reference sequence). CDR3 length equals 14 residues. The CDR3 loop reads CASSRTGPGGELFF. CDR3 DNA sequence: TGTGCCAGTAGTAGGACAGGGCCGGGCGGGGAGCTGTTTTTT.

In this sample, this clonotype turned up a few times. The chain has TRBV6-5 and TRBJ1-1; possibly TRBD1 for D (5 bases). Per the germline V gene, CDR1 is MNHEY and CDR2 is SVGAGI. V was clipped by 4 bases and J by 4 bases, with 7 bases between them. The CDR3 sequence is 12 residues long. In DNA, the CDR3 is TGTGCCAGCAGTTGGGGGGGCACTGAAGCTTTCTTT. This codes for CASSWGGTEAFF.

The gene calls are TRBV9 and TRBJ1-2; D perhaps matches TRBD1 (5 bases). Trimming stripped 0 bases from V and 3 bases from J, with 18 bases between. The CDR3 loop spans 17 amino acids. Germline assignment: CDR1 SGDLS and CDR2 YYNGEE. The CDR3 DNA reads TGTGCCAGCAGCGTAGGGGGCCTTCGATTACCTGACTATGGCTACACCTTC. Protein: CASSVGGLRLPDYGYTF.

This clonotype was found a few times. At one boundary the junction diverges from the germline segment, which might be a read error. This chain joins TRBV12-3 or TRBV12-4 and TRBJ1-1; no clear D. The CDR3 has 12 residues. CDR3 amino acids: CASRFFSTEAFF. CDR3 bases: TGTGCCAGCCGTTTTTTTAGCACTGAAGCTTTCTTT.

This clonotype showed up just a few times. The genes are TRBV24-1 and TRBJ2-1; a weak D match, TRBD2 (6 bases). The germline V gene has CDR1 KGHDR and CDR2 SFDVKD. The CDR3 loop spans 11 amino acids. V lost 10 bases and J 4 bases, leaving 7 bases between the germline ends. CDR3 residues: CATAGYNEQFF. As DNA, the CDR3 is TGTGCCACTGCGGGGTACAATGAGCAGTTCTTC.

The sample holds one count of this clonotype. The junction shows a germline mismatch at one end, possibly a read error. The rearrangement links TRBV5-1 to TRBJ2-7; D gene uncertain. The length of the CDR3 is 12 residues. CDR1 SGHRS and CDR2 YFSETQ come from the germline V gene. CDR3 in DNA: TGCGCCAGCAGCTTGGGGGTCTACAAGCAGTACTTC. This translates into CASSLGVYKQYF.

This clonotype showed up just a few times. The chain couples TRBV7-9 to TRBJ1-5; D is perhaps TRBD1 (5 bases). The CDR3 length is 15 residues. From germline, CDR1 is SEHNR and CDR2 FQNEAQ (reference sequence). V was clipped by 7 bases and J by 6 bases, with 19 bases between them. This CDR3 reads CASNYTGAVGQPQHF. The CDR3 DNA follows: TGTGCCAGCAACTATACAGGCGCAGTCGGTCAGCCCCAGCATTTT.

This clonotype was seen more than once but under ten times. The V and J genes are TRBV3-1 and TRBJ2-7; D may match TRBD1 or TRBD2 (5 bases each). The CDR3 has 16 residues. V was clipped by 0 bases and J by 2 bases, with 14 bases between them. Per germline, CDR1 LGHDT and CDR2 YNNKEL (reference sequence). CDR3 bases: TGTGCCAGCAGCCAAGACTTGGGGACCCGGACCTACGAGCAGTACTTC. It is translated as CASSQDLGTRTYEQYF.

There are many counts of this clonotype. The DNA of the CDR3 is TGCAGCGTTTTCGGAGATCGGTACGAGCAGTACTTC. Amino acids: CSVFGDRYEQYF. The chain employs TRBV29-1 and TRBJ2-7; D remains unclear. The germline V gene encodes CDR1 SQVTM and CDR2 ANQGSEA. Trimming took 5 bases from V and 4 from J, leaving 12 bases between them. The CDR3 is made up of 12 amino acids.

The chain links TRBV5-1 to TRBJ1-2, with 8 bases aligning to TRBD1. The length of the CDR3 is 13 residues. With 5 bases clipped from V and 3 bases from J, the junction kept 3 bases outside the gene matches. The germline V gene encodes CDR1 SGHRS and CDR2 YFSETQ. CDR3 DNA: TGCGCCAGCAGGACGGACAGGGACTATGGCTACACCTTC. As protein: CASRTDRDYGYTF.

V is TRBV28 and J is TRBJ1-6; D not certain. The germline V gene encodes CDR1 MDHEN and CDR2 SYDVKM. The CDR3 runs 14 residues. V lost 6 bases and J 7 bases, leaving 13 bases between the germline ends. CDR3 sequence reads: CASSLEGGNSPLHF. In nucleotides, the CDR3 is TGTGCCAGCAGCCTTGAGGGAGGCAATTCACCCCTCCACTTT. Combining the CDR3 with reference TRBV28 and TRBJ1-6 gives the whole variable domain DVKVTQSSRYLVKRTGEKVFLECVQDMDHENMFWYRQDPGLGLRLIYFSYDVKMKEKGDIPEGYSVSREKKERFSLILESASTNQTSMYLCASSLEGGNSPLHFGNGTRLTVT.

The J gene is TRBJ2-7, the V gene TRBV7-9; 7 positions agree with TRBD1. The CDR3 runs 15 residues. The ends lost 0 bases at V and 2 bases at J; junction bases unmatched: 4. Germline CDR1 and CDR2: SEHNR and FQNEAQ (reference sequence). CDR3 nucleotide sequence: TGTGCCAGCAGCTTAGCGAGGGGACAGACCTACGAGCAGTACTTC. It codes for CASSLARGQTYEQYF.

Concerning this clonotype: Given a much more abundant clone one base away, this may be a read error. The chain has TRBV6-5 and TRBJ1-6; D call uncertain. Trimming took 8 bases from V and 5 from J, leaving 10 bases between them. The CDR3 runs to 13 residues. The germline V gene encodes CDR1 MNHEY and CDR2 SVGAGI. This CDR3 reads CASLRGNNSPLHF. In nucleotides, the CDR3 is TGTGCCAGCCTTCGAGGGAATAATTCACCCCTCCACTTT.

This clonotype was detected only once. The chain joins TRBV12-3 or TRBV12-4 to TRBJ2-3; 12 bases line up with TRBD2. CDR3 length: 16 amino acids. After removal of 7 bases from V and 6 bases from J, the junction contained 11 bases not matched to a gene. Written as DNA, the CDR3 is TGTGCCAGCACCGGGACTAGCGGGTCCAGGGGGGATACGCAGTATTTT. It is translated as CASTGTSGSRGDTQYF.

The gene calls are TRBV20-1 and TRBJ1-2, with no clear D. Germline lookup yields CDR1 DFQATT and CDR2 SNEGSKA (reference sequence). V was trimmed by 3 bases and J by 0 bases, leaving 8 bases between them. The CDR3 is made up of 13 amino acids. DNA for the CDR3: TGCAGTGCTAGTGTGGGAACTAACTATGGCTACACCTTC. This sequence encodes CSASVGTNYGYTF.

Notes on this clonotype: It may be a read error: a sequence one base away is much more abundant. This chain uses TRBV7-2 with TRBJ2-7; D not resolved. V lost 5 bases to trimming and J lost 3 bases, with 14 bases between them. The CDR3 is 14 residues long. Germline V lookup: CDR1 SGHTA, CDR2 FQGNSA. CDR3 sequence reads: CASSLTGPHYEQYF. As DNA, the CDR3 is TGTGCCAGCAGCCTTACCGGGCCTCACTACGAGCAGTACTTC. Looking up the rest from reference TRBV7-2 and TRBJ2-7 gives the full variable domain: GAGVSQSPSNKVTEKGKDVELRCDPISGHTALYWYRQSLGQGLEFLIYFQGNSAPDKSGLPSDRFSAERTGGSVSTLTIQRTQQEDSAVYLCASSLTGPHYEQYFGPGTRLTVT.

This clonotype was observed a single time. The junction departs from germline at one end; a sequencing error may be responsible. This chain connects TRBV5-1 to TRBJ2-5, with D unresolved. This CDR3 spans 15 amino acids. Germline V gene data show CDR1 as SGHRS and CDR2 as YFSETQ. CDR3 DNA: TGCGCCAGCAGCTTAACGCAGAGCCTACAAGTGACCCAGTACTTC. It yields the protein CASSLTQSLQVTQYF.

The chain recombines TRBV5-1 with TRBJ1-3, with D uncertain. Germline lookup yields CDR1 SGHRS and CDR2 YFSETQ. The CDR3 spans 14 residues. V shed 3 bases and J shed 3 bases, with 10 bases lying between them. The CDR3: CASSSVSGGNTIYF. The CDR3 DNA reads TGCGCCAGCAGCTCGGTCTCCGGTGGAAACACCATATATTTT.

This clonotype appeared many times. As DNA, the CDR3 is TGCAGCGTGCGTGGACAGGTGAACACTGAAGCTTTCTTT. Translating gives CSVRGQVNTEAFF. V usage is TRBV29-1 and J usage is TRBJ1-1, with 7 bases aligning to TRBD1. V shed 6 bases and J 0 bases; nucleotides not matched to a gene: 4. CDR3 length: 13 amino acids. The V gene's germline CDR1 is SQVTM and CDR2 ANQGSEA.